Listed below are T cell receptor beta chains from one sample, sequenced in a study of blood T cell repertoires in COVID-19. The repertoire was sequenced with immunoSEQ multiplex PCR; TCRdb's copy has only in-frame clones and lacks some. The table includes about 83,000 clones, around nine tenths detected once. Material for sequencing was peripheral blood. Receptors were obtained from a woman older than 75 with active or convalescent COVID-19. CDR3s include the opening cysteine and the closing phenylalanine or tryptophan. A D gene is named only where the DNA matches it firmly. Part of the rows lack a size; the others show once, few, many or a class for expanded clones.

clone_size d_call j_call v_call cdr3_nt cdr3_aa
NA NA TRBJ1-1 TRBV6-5 TGTGCCAGCAGTTTGTACACAGGGAGAAACACTGAAGCTTTCTTT CASSLYTGRNTEAFF
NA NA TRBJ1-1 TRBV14 TGTGCCAGCAGCCGACCAGGGATGAACACTGAAGCTTTCTTT CASSRPGMNTEAFF
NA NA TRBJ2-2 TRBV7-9 TGTGCCAGCAGCCCCCGGGACACGTACACCGGGGAGCTGTTTTTT CASSPRDTYTGELFF
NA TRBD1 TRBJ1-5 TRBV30 TGTGCCTGGAGTGTACGGGACAGGGGATCACAGCCCCAGCATTTT CAWSVRDRGSQPQHF
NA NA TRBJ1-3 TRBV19 TGTGCCAGTAGTATCGTAGGCGGAGCTGGAAACACCATATATTTT CASSIVGGAGNTIYF
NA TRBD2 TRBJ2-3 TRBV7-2 TGTGCCAGCAGCACAACCGGGACTAGCGGAGGCACAGATACGCAGTATTTT CASSTTGTSGGTDTQYF
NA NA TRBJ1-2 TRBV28 TGTGCCAGCAGTTTATGGGGGGCAAGTGGCTACACCTTC CASSLWGASGYTF
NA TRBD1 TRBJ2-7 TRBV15 TGTGCCACCAGCACAAGAGGACAGGGATACGAGCAGTACTTC CATSTRGQGYEQYF
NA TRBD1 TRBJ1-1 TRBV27 TGTGCCAGCAGTATGGGACAGACCGCAGTGAACACTGAAGCTTTCTTT CASSMGQTAVNTEAFF
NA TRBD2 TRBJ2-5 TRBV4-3 TGCGCCAGCAGCCAAGAGGTAGCGGGGGGTATTTACCAAGAGACCCAGTACTTC CASSQEVAGGIYQETQYF
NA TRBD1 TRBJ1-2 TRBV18 TGTGCCAGCTCACCACGGACAGGTTCCCCTTCGTTTGGTACTGGCTACACCTTC CASSPRTGSPSFGTGYTF
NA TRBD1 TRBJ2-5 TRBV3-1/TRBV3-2 TGTGCCAGCAGCACACGGACAGGGGGCGCAAAAGAGACCCAGTACTTC CASSTRTGGAKETQYF
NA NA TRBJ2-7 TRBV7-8 TGTGCCAGCAGAGGCAGGGGCTACGAGCAGTACTTC CASRGRGYEQYF
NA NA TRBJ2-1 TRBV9 TGTGCCAGCAGCTTCACAGTGAGCTCCTACAATGAGCAGTTCTTC CASSFTVSSYNEQFF
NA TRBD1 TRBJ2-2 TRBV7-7 TGTGCCAGCAGGTCGGGACAGGGGGATACCGGGGAGCTGTTTTTT CASRSGQGDTGELFF
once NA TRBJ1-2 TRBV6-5 TGTGCCAGCACCTACGGGTCCGCACCAGTACGGGGCTACACCTTC CASTYGSAPVRGYTF
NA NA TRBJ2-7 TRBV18 TGTGCCAGCTCACCGAGCGAGGGCAGCTCCTACGAGCAGTACTTC CASSPSEGSSYEQYF
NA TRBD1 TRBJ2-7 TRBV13 TGTGCCAGCAGCTCTGGGACAGCCTACGAGCAGTACTTC CASSSGTAYEQYF
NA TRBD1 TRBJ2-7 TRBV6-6 TGTGCCAGCAGGTCCGGGACAGGGGTTTACGAGCAGTACTTC CASRSGTGVYEQYF
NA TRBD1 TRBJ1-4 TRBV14 TGTGCCAGCAGCCAACCCCTAGGGGGCGTACGGGAAAAACTGTTTTTT CASSQPLGGVREKLFF
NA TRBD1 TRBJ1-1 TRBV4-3 TGCGCCAGCAGCCAGAGGGACAGGCCGAACACTGAAGCTTTCTTT CASSQRDRPNTEAFF
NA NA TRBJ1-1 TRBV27 TGTGCCAGCAGTTTGGGGGGGGAATCCGAAGCTTTCTTT CASSLGGESEAFF